The next 8 T cell receptor beta chains were all read from a single sample in a study of blood T cell repertoires in COVID-19. Produced via immunoSEQ multiplex PCR; TCRdb's table is partial and in-frame only. The sample yields 330,000 or so clones, approximately 89% seen once. The sample comprised peripheral blood. The origin of the receptors is a woman aged 60 to 75 with COVID-19, enrolled during active disease.

This clone was detected a few times. The chain couples TRBV2 to TRBJ1-3, with D uncertain. The CDR3 consists of 15 residues. Looked up from germline, CDR1 is SNHLY and CDR2 is FYNNEI. Trimming shortened V by 3 bases and J by 0 bases, and 9 bases separated the two germline ends. The DNA of the CDR3 is TGTGCCAGCAGTGATAGCCGGATCTCTGGAAACACCATATATTTT. This encodes CASSDSRISGNTIYF.

This chain uses TRBV19 with TRBJ2-6; 7 bases fit TRBD1. Germline loops: CDR1 LNHDA, CDR2 SQIVND (reference sequence). Trimming at V came to 5 bases and at J to 1 base, leaving 8 bases not matched to a gene. The CDR3 covers 17 residues. CDR3 sequence reads: CASSSRDSLSGANVLTF. CDR3 DNA sequence: TGTGCCAGTAGTTCCCGGGACAGTCTATCTGGGGCCAACGTCCTGACTTTC.

The chain is built from TRBV7-3 and TRBJ2-5, with a weak D call TRBD2 (6 bases). The CDR3 totals 15 residues. In germline, CDR1 is SGHTA, CDR2 FQGTGA. The germline V and J ends were trimmed by 5 bases and 4 bases, with 17 bases remaining between them. The CDR3 protein is CASSLLGSGGETQYF. Here the CDR3 DNA reads TGTGCCAGCAGCCTGCTGGGTAGCGGAGGAGAGACCCAGTACTTC.

This chain uses TRBV19 with TRBJ1-2; possibly TRBD1 for D (6 bases). Germline values: CDR1 LNHDA, CDR2 SQIVND (reference sequence). The CDR3 length is 15 residues. V gave up 3 bases and J gave up 1 base, with 12 bases separating them. The CDR3 region is CASSIIAGVNYGYTF. CDR3 DNA: TGTGCCAGTAGTATTATCGCAGGGGTTAACTATGGCTACACCTTC. The full variable domain, its missing parts supplied by reference TRBV19 and TRBJ1-2, is DGGITQSPKYLFRKEGQNVTLSCEQNLNHDAMYWYRQDPGQGLRLIYYSQIVNDFQKGDIAEGYSVSREKKESFPLTVTSAQKNPTAFYLCASSIIAGVNYGYTFGSGTRLTVV.

The V and J genes are TRBV5-8 and TRBJ2-7; D is perhaps TRBD1 (7 bases). Deletions cut 5 bases from V and 3 bases from J, with 18 bases between. The CDR3 contains 15 residues. Germline CDR1 SGHTS, CDR2 YDEGEE. This CDR3 is CASSMDRRASYEQYF. As DNA, the CDR3 is TGTGCCAGCAGTATGGACAGGAGGGCCAGCTACGAGCAGTACTTC. Using reference TRBV5-8 and TRBJ2-7 for the parts outside the CDR3, the full variable domain is EAGVTQSPTHLIKTRGQQATLRCSPISGHTSVYWYQQALGLGLQFLLWYDEGEERNRGNFPPRFSGRQFPNYSSELNVNALELEDSALYLCASSMDRRASYEQYFGPGTRLTVT.

The rearrangement uses TRBV18 and TRBJ1-3; D is possibly TRBD1 (5 bases). The CDR3 is 14 amino acids. Germline lookup yields CDR1 KGHSH and CDR2 LQKENI. V lost 6 bases and J 5 bases, leaving 14 bases between the germline ends. Here the CDR3 DNA reads TGTGCCAGCTCCCCGGACATCGCCCGAAACACCATATATTTT. It encodes CASSPDIARNTIYF.

The gene calls are TRBV19 and TRBJ2-1; 9 bases agree with TRBD2. The CDR3 contains 16 residues. CDR1 and CDR2 (germline): LNHDA, SQIVND (reference sequence). The V gene end was trimmed by 7 bases and the J gene end by 8 bases; junction bases not matched to a gene: 15. In DNA form, the CDR3 reads TGTGCCAGTACCGCGATATCGAGCGGGGGGCAGTATGAGCAGTTCTTC. Its translation: CASTAISSGGQYEQFF.

V is TRBV3-1 (or the pseudogene TRBV3-2) and J is TRBJ2-7; 10 nucleotides match TRBD1. CDR1 is LGHDT and CDR2 is YNNKEL in the germline V gene (reference sequence). The junction had 2 bases not matched to a gene; V was cut back by 4 bases and J by 5 bases. This CDR3 spans 13 amino acids. The chain's CDR3 is CASSPGTGDEQYF. In nucleotides, the CDR3 is TGTGCCAGCAGCCCCGGGACAGGGGACGAGCAGTACTTC.